The 18 T cell receptor beta chains in this list originate from one sample, sequenced in a study of blood T cell repertoires in COVID-19. Assay: immunoSEQ multiplex PCR; the TCRdb copy retains only in-frame clones and omits some. This table holds 50,000 to 75,000 clones, over 75% found once. Specimen: peripheral blood. Receptors originate from a man of 80 years or more with active or convalescent COVID-19.

The chain combines TRBV5-1 with TRBJ2-3, with 9 bases identical to TRBD1. V shed 0 bases, J shed 2 bases, and the junction held 7 bases outside the gene matches. CDR3 length: 17 amino acids. Germline loops: CDR1 SGHRS, CDR2 YFSETQ. CDR3 protein: CASSLATGTGLTDTQYF. For the CDR3, the DNA is TGCGCCAGCAGCTTGGCGACCGGGACAGGGCTCACAGATACGCAGTATTTT.

The chain joins TRBV5-4 to TRBJ2-7; perhaps TRBD2 as D (7 bases). The CDR3 loop spans 16 amino acids. Germline CDR1 and CDR2: SGHNT and YYREEE (reference sequence). Trimming took off 0 bases at V and 4 bases at J, with 17 bases between the two ends. The chain's CDR3 is CASSLGGASGKYEQYF. CDR3 coding DNA: TGTGCCAGCAGCTTGGGGGGGGCTAGCGGCAAATACGAGCAGTACTTC.

In this sample, this clone turned up many times. V is TRBV3-1 (or the pseudogene TRBV3-2) and J is TRBJ2-2; D may be TRBD1 (6 bases). Germline CDR1 and CDR2: LGHDT and YNNKEL (reference sequence). Trimming stripped 6 bases from V and 3 bases from J, with 11 bases between. This CDR3 comprises 14 residues. CDR3 region: CASRPYRDTGELFF. In DNA form, the CDR3 reads TGTGCCAGCAGACCATACAGGGACACCGGGGAGCTGTTTTTT.

A note on this clone: An end of the junction differs from the germline gene, which may be a read error. This chain joins TRBV7-7 and TRBJ2-5; 9 bases are shared with TRBD1. Germline V CDR1 and CDR2: SSHAT, FNYEAQ (reference sequence). This CDR3 region has 16 residues. In DNA form, the CDR3 reads TGTGCTAGCAGCTTAGTTGGGACAGGGATCGGAGAGACCCAGTACTTC. It specifies CASSLVGTGIGETQYF.

The J gene is TRBJ2-4, the V gene TRBV19, with D hard to call. Trimming shortened V by 0 bases and J by 0 bases, and 6 bases separated the two germline ends. In germline, CDR1 is LNHDA, CDR2 SQIVND (reference sequence). This CDR3 region has 15 residues. The CDR3 DNA sequence: TGTGCCAGTAGTATAGAGGCCTTAGCCAAAAACATTCAGTACTTC. Protein: CASSIEALAKNIQYF.

The rearrangement uses TRBV28 and TRBJ1-4; D is unresolved. CDR3 length equals 15 residues. Trimming shortened V by 5 bases and J by 7 bases, and 17 bases separated the two germline ends. The V gene's germline CDR1 is MDHEN and CDR2 SYDVKM. For the CDR3, the DNA is TGTGCCAGCAGTCCGCGAGGAGGGTATAGTGAAAAACTGTTTTTT. Protein: CASSPRGGYSEKLFF.

The chain joins TRBV7-9 to TRBJ1-3, with 7 bases matching TRBD1. Germline trimming cut 7 bases from V and 4 bases from J; bases unmatched to any gene: 7. The CDR3 spans 14 residues. Germline values: CDR1 SEHNR, CDR2 FQNEAQ (reference sequence). The CDR3 loop is CASTNIGGGNTIYF. The CDR3 DNA sequence: TGTGCCAGCACCAATATAGGGGGCGGAAACACCATATATTTT.

This clone was found once. The J gene is TRBJ2-7, the V gene TRBV27; 7 nucleotides match TRBD1. V dropped 5 bases and J dropped 5; count of bases not matched to a gene: 9. The length of the CDR3 is 14 residues. Germline V gives CDR1 MNHEY, CDR2 SMNVEV (reference sequence). The CDR3 nucleotides are TGTGCCAGCAGTCCAATCGACAGGGTCCACGAGCAGTACTTC. Translation gives CASSPIDRVHEQYF.

V usage is TRBV7-3 and J usage is TRBJ2-1, with TRBD2 matching over 7 bases. The germline V gene encodes CDR1 SGHTA and CDR2 FQGTGA. This CDR3 has 15 amino acids. V lost 2 bases to trimming and J lost 5 bases; unmatched junction nucleotides: 6. CDR3 protein: CASSLGTSVNNEQFF. CDR3 bases: TGTGCCAGCAGCTTAGGAACTAGCGTCAACAATGAGCAGTTCTTC.

The V and J genes are TRBV6-5 and TRBJ2-7; 12 nucleotides match TRBD1. J was trimmed by 5 bases and V by 6 bases; bases with no gene match: 5. The CDR3 extends over 14 amino acids. CDR1 and CDR2 from the germline V gene are MNHEY and SVGAGI. CDR3 in DNA: TGTGCCAGCAGACCGGGACAGGGGGCCGACGAGCAGTACTTC. It specifies CASRPGQGADEQYF.

The V gene is TRBV9, the J gene TRBJ1-1; D not resolved. Germline-derived CDR1 and CDR2 are SGDLS and YYNGEE. This CDR3 contains 13 residues. Trimming cost V 4 bases and J 6 bases, with 13 bases left between them. The CDR3 reads CASSYREGAEAFF. CDR3 DNA sequence: TGTGCCAGCAGCTACCGTGAGGGCGCTGAAGCTTTCTTT.

J is TRBJ2-4 and V is TRBV7-2, with D unresolved. Germline values: CDR1 SGHTA, CDR2 FQGNSA. V was clipped by 1 base and J by 0 bases, with 13 bases between them. The CDR3 contains 17 residues. The CDR3: CASSLVSGALAKNIQYF. CDR3 in DNA: TGTGCCAGCAGCTTAGTCTCCGGAGCGTTAGCCAAAAACATTCAGTACTTC.

In this sample, this clone turned up a few times. This sequence joins TRBV13 and TRBJ2-7; D possibly corresponds to TRBD1 (6 bases). Germline V gene data show CDR1 as PRHDT and CDR2 as FYEKMQ (reference sequence). This CDR3 contains 12 residues. V was clipped by 8 bases and J by 12 bases, with 20 bases between them. CDR3 region: CASAPGGRDPYF. In DNA form, the CDR3 reads TGTGCCAGCGCCCCTGGGGGCAGGGATCCGTACTTC.

The genes are TRBV2 and TRBJ1-4; D might be TRBD1 (6 bases). Trimming left V 6 bases short and J 3 bases short, with 8 bases between. Germline V gives CDR1 SNHLY, CDR2 FYNNEI. The CDR3 runs to 13 residues. The CDR3 bases are TGTGCCAGCAGCAGGGGTGCTAATGAAAAACTGTTTTTT. The encoded protein is CASSRGANEKLFF. Complete variable domain (other parts from reference TRBV2 and TRBJ1-4): EPEVTQTPSHQVTQMGQEVILRCVPISNHLYFYWYRQILGQKVEFLVSFYNNEISEKSEIFDDQFSVERPDGSNFTLKIRSTKLEDSAMYFCASSRGANEKLFFGSGTQLSVL.

This clone was found a few times. CDR3 sequence: CSVEEYSGNTIYF. As DNA, the CDR3 is TGCAGCGTTGAAGAATACTCTGGAAACACCATATATTTT. This rearrangement joins TRBV29-1 to TRBJ1-3; D gene unclear. The CDR3 contains 13 residues. Germline lookup yields CDR1 SQVTM and CDR2 ANQGSEA. Trimming removed 0 bases at V and 0 bases at J, with 3 bases between.

This clone was picked up one time. V and J are TRBV19 and TRBJ1-2, with 9 bases matching TRBD1. Looked up from germline, CDR1 is LNHDA and CDR2 is SQIVND (reference sequence). The CDR3 is 13 residues long. Trimming cost V 6 bases and J 7 bases; bases outside gene matches: 6. The CDR3 reads CASSLQGAVGYTF. As DNA, the CDR3 is TGTGCCAGTAGCTTACAGGGGGCGGTTGGCTACACCTTC.

V is TRBV7-3 and J is TRBJ2-3; D may be TRBD2 (6 bases). Germline V gene lookup returns CDR1 SGHTA and CDR2 FQGTGA. CDR3 length equals 15 residues. V was clipped by 5 bases and J by 0 bases, with 12 bases between them. In DNA form, the CDR3 reads TGTGCCAGCAGCCAAAACGCGGGAAGCACAGATACGCAGTATTTT. Its protein product is CASSQNAGSTDTQYF.

This clone came up once. V and J are TRBV29-1 and TRBJ1-4; 9 positions agree with TRBD1. The CDR3 length is 14 residues. Germline-derived CDR1 and CDR2 are SQVTM and ANQGSEA. V lost 1 base, J lost 3 bases, and 0 bases stayed unmatched. The CDR3 here is CSVEGDRANEKLFF. The CDR3 DNA reads TGCAGCGTTGAAGGGGACAGGGCTAATGAAAAACTGTTTTTT.